This T cell receptor beta chain was recorded in a study of blood T cell repertoires in COVID-19. Study in general: Specimens from acute and convalescent COVID-19 originated in the United States, Italy and Spain. In each case, the material was cDNA or gDNA derived from T cells, B-cell-depleted T cells, or PBMCs.

The table lists this clone with a few counts. J gave up 3 bases and V 3 bases, and 10 bases lay outside the gene matches. Per the germline V gene, CDR1 is MGHRA and CDR2 is YSYEKL. The CDR3 covers 17 residues. As originally analysed: Reference gene primer amplification yielded estimated nucleated cell counts. The data were produced by immunoSEQ multiplex PCR, yet TCRdb's version contains in-frame clones alone and is incomplete. V, J and clone size reflect that table, while D and trimming were determined from the DNA. The table has approximately 300,000 clones, 83% seen once. This TCR derives from a woman aged 45-60 years with acute or convalescent COVID-19. Specimen: peripheral blood. The chain has TRBV4-1 and TRBJ2-7, with 11 bases matching TRBD2. The CDR3 nucleotides read TGCGCCAGCAGCCAGACACTAGCGGGAGTTACTTTCTACGAGCAGTACTTC. Encoded protein: CASSQTLAGVTFYEQYF.